Following are 13 T cell receptor beta chains from one sample sequenced in a study of cytomegalovirus exposure and HLA in healthy donors. Researchers ran the PCR with 60 Vbeta and 13 Jbeta primers. Profiled with immunoSEQ multiplex PCR; TCRdb holds only in-frame clones, not every one. The sample comprises more than 110,000 clones, 55% to 80% of which are singletons, and over 1% rests with the top ten. Sequencing input: PBMCs. Receptor source: a middle-aged woman in good health and CMV-seronegative.

The genes are TRBV19 and TRBJ2-7, with TRBD1 matching 11 bases. J gave up 3 bases and V 5 bases, and 3 bases lay outside the gene matches. Germline CDR1 is LNHDA and CDR2 is SQIVND (reference sequence). The CDR3 contains 14 residues. The DNA for the CDR3 is TGTGCCAGTAGTCTAGGGACAGGGGGCTACGAGCAGTACTTC. This translates into CASSLGTGGYEQYF.

The chain is built from TRBV6-4 and TRBJ2-1, with 13 nucleotides matching TRBD2. Unmatched junction bases numbered 9, after V lost 7 bases and J lost 9 bases. The germline CDR1 and CDR2 sequences are MRHNA and SNTAGT. The CDR3 runs to 15 residues. CDR3 sequence reads: CASTLTSGGAGEQFF. DNA of the CDR3: TGTGCCAGCACCCTAACTAGCGGGGGGGCCGGTGAGCAGTTCTTC.

This chain uses TRBV19 with TRBJ1-5; 8 positions match TRBD1. This CDR3 spans 17 amino acids. The germline V gene encodes CDR1 LNHDA and CDR2 SQIVND (reference sequence). V dropped 2 bases and J dropped 2; count of bases not matched to a gene: 8. CDR3 amino acids: CASSIQGAMYGNQPQHF. The DNA for the CDR3 is TGTGCCAGTAGTATACAGGGGGCGATGTATGGCAATCAGCCCCAGCATTTT. Drawing the rest from reference TRBV19 and TRBJ1-5, the complete variable domain is DGGITQSPKYLFRKEGQNVTLSCEQNLNHDAMYWYRQDPGQGLRLIYYSQIVNDFQKGDIAEGYSVSREKKESFPLTVTSAQKNPTAFYLCASSIQGAMYGNQPQHFGDGTRLSIL.

This clone was seen a single time. The chain has TRBV5-1 and TRBJ2-3; possible D gene TRBD1, 6 bases. The germline CDR1 and CDR2 sequences are SGHRS and YFSETQ. The CDR3 length is 14 residues. Trimming cost V 4 bases and J 5 bases, with 14 bases left between them. The CDR3 loop is CASSATRGGDTQYF. The CDR3 coding sequence is TGCGCCAGCAGCGCAACGCGAGGGGGAGATACGCAGTATTTT.

CDR3 in amino acids: CASSPELDSYEQYV. The CDR3, as DNA: TGCGCCAGCAGCCCTGAACTGGATAGCTACGAGCAGTACGTC. V is TRBV10-2 and J is TRBJ2-7; no reliable D call. The CDR3 totals 14 residues. The germline V gene has CDR1 WSHSY and CDR2 SAAADI. V was pared by 6 bases and J by 3 bases, with 15 bases between.

The genes are TRBV7-9 and TRBJ1-4; D unclear. Per the germline V gene, CDR1 is SEHNR and CDR2 is FQNEAQ (reference sequence). The CDR3 has 16 residues. With 1 base removed from V and 4 bases from J, the gap between germline ends came to 13 bases. The CDR3 here is CASSLGAGLLNEKLFF. The CDR3 DNA reads as TGTGCCAGCAGCTTAGGGGCAGGCCTCCTTAATGAAAAACTGTTTTTT.

This clone occurred a few times. The V call is TRBV2, the J call TRBJ1-1; the D gene is possibly TRBD1 (6 bases). Per germline, CDR1 SNHLY and CDR2 FYNNEI. This CDR3 has 13 residues. V gave up 6 bases and J gave up 1 base, with 9 bases separating them. This CDR3 is CASRGHPNTEAFF. CDR3 nucleotide sequence: TGTGCCAGCAGGGGACACCCGAACACTGAAGCTTTCTTT.

The rearrangement links TRBV6-4 to TRBJ2-4; D gene unclear. The CDR3 is made up of 13 amino acids. Germline V lookup: CDR1 MRHNA, CDR2 SNTAGT. V lost 0 bases and J 11 bases, leaving 11 bases between the germline ends. For the CDR3, the DNA is TGTGCCAGCAGTGACTCAGCCGGAGCCTTTCAGTACTTC. Translation: CASSDSAGAFQYF.

This rearrangement joins TRBV27 to TRBJ1-1; no firm D call. The V gene's germline CDR1 is MNHEY and CDR2 SMNVEV (reference sequence). Trimming cost V 3 bases and J 5 bases, with 10 bases left between them. The CDR3 runs to 13 residues. As DNA, the CDR3 is TGTGCCAGCAGTTTTTTTGGCGGAACTGAAGCTTTCTTT. Its protein is CASSFFGGTEAFF.

This clone showed up just once. The chain links TRBV7-2 to TRBJ2-3; D is possibly TRBD2 (7 bases). Trimming shortened V by 5 bases and J by 6 bases, and 24 bases separated the two germline ends. This CDR3 is 17 amino acids long. Germline CDR1 and CDR2: SGHTA and FQGNSA. CDR3 bases: TGTGCCAGCAGCCCGCATCAACGGGGGGCTTATCGGGATACGCAGTATTTT. Protein: CASSPHQRGAYRDTQYF. The whole variable domain, filled in from reference TRBV7-2 and TRBJ2-3, reads GAGVSQSPSNKVTEKGKDVELRCDPISGHTALYWYRQSLGQGLEFLIYFQGNSAPDKSGLPSDRFSAERTGGSVSTLTIQRTQQEDSAVYLCASSPHQRGAYRDTQYFGPGTRLTVL.

The chain joins TRBV4-2 to TRBJ2-7; TRBD1 might be the D (5 bases). The germline V gene has CDR1 LGHNA and CDR2 YNFKEQ. Trimming shortened V by 2 bases and J by 1 base, and 15 bases separated the two germline ends. The length of the CDR3 is 16 residues. The CDR3 reads CASSQQTEFESYEQYF. Here the CDR3 DNA reads TGTGCCAGCAGCCAACAGACAGAGTTTGAATCCTACGAGCAGTACTTC.

V gene TRBV5-6 combines with J gene TRBJ2-1; no definite D call. Germline V gene data show CDR1 as SGHDT and CDR2 as YYEEEE. Trimming removed 4 bases from V and 6 bases from J, with 8 bases in between. CDR3 length: 12 amino acids. CDR3 nucleotides: TGTGCCAGCAGCCTCGGCGGCAATGAGCAGTTCTTC. Residues: CASSLGGNEQFF.

V and J are TRBV2 and TRBJ1-1; possible D gene TRBD1, 6 bases. Germline-derived CDR1 and CDR2 are SNHLY and FYNNEI. V lost 5 bases and J 7 bases, leaving 17 bases between the germline ends. The CDR3 is made up of 14 amino acids. In DNA, the CDR3 is TGTGCCAGCAGTACTTTGCAGGGGTTAGGTGAAGCTTTCTTT. This codes for CASSTLQGLGEAFF.